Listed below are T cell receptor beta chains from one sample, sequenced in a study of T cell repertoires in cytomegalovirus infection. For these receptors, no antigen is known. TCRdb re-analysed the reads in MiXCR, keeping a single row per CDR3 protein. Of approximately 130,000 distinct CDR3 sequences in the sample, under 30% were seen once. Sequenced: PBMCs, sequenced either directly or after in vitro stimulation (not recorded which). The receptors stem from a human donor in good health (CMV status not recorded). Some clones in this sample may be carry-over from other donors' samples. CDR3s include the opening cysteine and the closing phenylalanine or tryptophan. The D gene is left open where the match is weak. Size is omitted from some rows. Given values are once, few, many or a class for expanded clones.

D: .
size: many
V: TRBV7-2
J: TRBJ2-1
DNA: TGTGCCAGCAGCTTAGGTGCTCTCGGGGTTCGCGATGAGCAGTTCTTC
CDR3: CASSLGALGVRDEQFF

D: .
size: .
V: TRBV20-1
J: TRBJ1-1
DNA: TGCAGTGCTAGGAGCGGACAGACCGGGGCCAACATCGCTGAAGCTTTCTTT
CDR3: CSARSGQTGANIAEAFF

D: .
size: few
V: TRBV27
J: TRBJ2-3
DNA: TGTGCCAGCAGTGGATGGGCGTCATCTAGCAGATACACAGATACGCAGTATTTT
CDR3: CASSGWASSSRYTDTQYF

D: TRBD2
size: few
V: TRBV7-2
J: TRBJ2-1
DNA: TGTGCCAGCAGCCGCCCGCCGGGAGGTAGCTCCTACAATGAGCAGTTCTTC
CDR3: CASSRPPGGSSYNEQFF

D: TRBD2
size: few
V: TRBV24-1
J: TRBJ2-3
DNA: TGTGCCACCAGTGATCCTGCGGGGGGGATAGGGGCAGATACGCAGTATTTT
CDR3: CATSDPAGGIGADTQYF

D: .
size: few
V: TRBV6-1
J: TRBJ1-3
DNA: TGTGCCAGCAGCAGGCAAAGAGAGGTCTACTCTGGAAACACCATATATTTT
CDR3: CASSRQREVYSGNTIYF

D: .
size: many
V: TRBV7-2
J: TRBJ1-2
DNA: TGTGCCAGCAGCTTAGAGGGTTCACCGAACTATGGCTACACCTTC
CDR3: CASSLEGSPNYGYTF

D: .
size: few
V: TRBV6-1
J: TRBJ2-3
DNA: TGTGCCAGCCATGGGGGTCATACGGATACGCAGTATTTT
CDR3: CASHGGHTDTQYF

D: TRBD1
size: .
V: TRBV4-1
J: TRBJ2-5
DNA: TGCGCCAGCAGGGGACAGGAAGAGACCCAGTACTTC
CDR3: CASRGQEETQYF

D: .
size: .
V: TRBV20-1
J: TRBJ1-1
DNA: TGCAGTGCTAGTCGTACCCCCCAACCAGTCAAGAACACTGAAGCTTTCTTT
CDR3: CSASRTPQPVKNTEAFF

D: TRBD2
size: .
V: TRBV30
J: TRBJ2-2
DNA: TGTGCCTGGAGTGGGATGCGACTAGCGGGAGCCGGGGAGCTGTTTTTT
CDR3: CAWSGMRLAGAGELFF

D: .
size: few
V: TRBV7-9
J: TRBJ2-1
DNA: TGTGCCAGCAGCCCCCTTAGGACTTCCTACAATGAGCAGTTCTTC
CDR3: CASSPLRTSYNEQFF

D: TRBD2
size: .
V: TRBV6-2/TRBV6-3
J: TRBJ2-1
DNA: TGTGCCAGCAGTTACCTTCCGCGCGGGAGATTCTACAATGAGCAGTTCTTC
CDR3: CASSYLPRGRFYNEQFF

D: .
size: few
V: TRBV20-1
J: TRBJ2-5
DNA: TGCAGTGCCTTGGGACACGATCGCACCCAGTACTTC
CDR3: CSALGHDRTQYF

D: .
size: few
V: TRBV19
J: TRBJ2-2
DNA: TGTGCCAGTAGTATGGTGGCAAGCAACACCGGGGAGCTGTTTTTT
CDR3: CASSMVASNTGELFF

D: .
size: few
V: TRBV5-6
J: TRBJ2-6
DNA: TGTGCCAGCAGCTTGCGGTCCCAGTCCTCTGGGGCCAACGTCCTGACTTTC
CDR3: CASSLRSQSSGANVLTF

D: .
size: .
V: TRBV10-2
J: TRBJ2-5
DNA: TGCGCCAGCAGTGAACTGATGGCCGCGTTGGGGACCCAGTACTTC
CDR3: CASSELMAALGTQYF

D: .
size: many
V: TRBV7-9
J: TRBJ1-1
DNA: TGTGCCAGCACCCTCATGGGGTCTGAAGCTTTCTTT
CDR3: CASTLMGSEAFF

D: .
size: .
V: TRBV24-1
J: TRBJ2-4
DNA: TGTGCCACCGGTGACCACAGGGGAGGGGGAGAAAACATTCAGTACTTC
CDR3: CATGDHRGGGENIQYF

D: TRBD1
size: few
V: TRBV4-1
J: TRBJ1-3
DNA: TGCGCCAGCAGCCAAATCACAGGGGGCGCTGGAAACACCATATATTTT
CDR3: CASSQITGGAGNTIYF

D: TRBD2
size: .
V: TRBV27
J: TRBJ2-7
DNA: TGTGCCAGCAGGGGGGGGGGGTACGAGCAGTACTTC
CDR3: CASRGGGYEQYF

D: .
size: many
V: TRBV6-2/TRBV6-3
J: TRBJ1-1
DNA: TGTGCCAGCAGTTACCCCGCTATTCAGAACACTGAAGCTTTCTTT
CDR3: CASSYPAIQNTEAFF

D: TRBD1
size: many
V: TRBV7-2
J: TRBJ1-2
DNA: TGTGCCAGCAGCTTAAATACAGGGGATTACTATGGCTACACCTTC
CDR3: CASSLNTGDYYGYTF

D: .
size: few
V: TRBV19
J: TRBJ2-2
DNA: TGTGCCAGTAGTAGGGCGGGGAGACTCACCGGGGAGCTGTTTTTT
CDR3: CASSRAGRLTGELFF

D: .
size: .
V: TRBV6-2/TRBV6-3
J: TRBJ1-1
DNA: TGTGCCAGCAGGAGGGACGGCTGGAACACTGAAGCTTTCTTT
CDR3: CASRRDGWNTEAFF

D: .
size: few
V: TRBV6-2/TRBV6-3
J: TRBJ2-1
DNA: TGTGCCAGCTATAGACTACCCGGGAGCAATGAGCAGTTCTTC
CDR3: CASYRLPGSNEQFF

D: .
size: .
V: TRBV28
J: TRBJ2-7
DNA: TGTGCCAGCAGTTTAGCTGGATACGAGCAGTACTTC
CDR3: CASSLAGYEQYF

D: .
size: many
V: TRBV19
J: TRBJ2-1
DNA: TGTGCCAGTAATAGCGGACTCTTCTACAATGAGCAGTTCTTC
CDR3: CASNSGLFYNEQFF